This entry describes one TCR beta chain. Its antigen is not identified. This sample was taken from a study of CD8 T cells in ankylosing spondylitis. V lost 5 bases to trimming and J lost 7 bases; unmatched junction nucleotides: 13. The CDR3 covers 17 residues. In germline, CDR1 is MNHEY, CDR2 SMNVEV (reference sequence). TCRdb analysed the 5' RACE reads with MiXCR anew, one entry per CDR3 protein. The sample lists approximately 150,000 distinct CDR3 sequences, under 20% occurring once. Study-level points and caveats: Eight or nine highly homologous variants made up a TCR beta motif that seemed to typify ankylosing spondylitis blood. Disease-linked clones, CD8+, were relatively rare in peripheral blood.

Input material: blood, either unsorted or a sorted T cell fraction (not recorded which). The chain combines TRBV27 with TRBJ2-1; TRBD2 agrees at 11 bases. The clonotype originates from a male donor with ankylosing spondylitis. CDR3 bases: TGTGCCAGCAGTGTAGCGGGAGGGCCCTCTGCGGGAAATGAGCAGTTCTTC. Translation: CASSVAGGPSAGNEQFF.